The 25 T cell receptor beta chains below were found in one sample sequenced in a study of blood T cell repertoires in COVID-19. Libraries were prepared by immunoSEQ multiplex PCR; TCRdb keeps only in-frame clonotypes and omits some of them. The table records around 250,000 clones, approximately 90% of them present only once. What was sequenced was peripheral blood. These receptors came from a man aged 18 to 29 with active or convalescent COVID-19.

This clone came up once. The V call is TRBV3-1 (or the pseudogene TRBV3-2), the J call TRBJ2-3; 9 bases map to TRBD2. Germline CDR1 LGHDT, CDR2 YNNKEL (reference sequence). There are 20 residues in the CDR3. Trimming at V came to 0 bases and at J to 2 bases, leaving 15 bases not matched to a gene. CDR3 region: CASSQDLGLAGPIPTDTQYF. In DNA form, the CDR3 reads TGTGCCAGCAGCCAAGATCTAGGGCTAGCGGGGCCCATACCCACAGATACGCAGTATTTT.

The chain joins TRBV28 to TRBJ2-2, with D unresolved. Trimming pared 6 bases from V and 6 bases from J, leaving 17 bases between. The CDR3 consists of 15 residues. Germline loops: CDR1 MDHEN, CDR2 SYDVKM. As DNA, the CDR3 is TGTGCCAGCAGCCTCAATTCGGGTCTAGCCGGGGAGCTGTTTTTT. Its translation: CASSLNSGLAGELFF. Combining the CDR3 with reference TRBV28 and TRBJ2-2 gives the whole variable domain DVKVTQSSRYLVKRTGEKVFLECVQDMDHENMFWYRQDPGLGLRLIYFSYDVKMKEKGDIPEGYSVSREKKERFSLILESASTNQTSMYLCASSLNSGLAGELFFGEGSRLTVL.

This sequence joins TRBV18 and TRBJ1-1; D gene ambiguous. The CDR3 totals 15 residues. Trimming shortened V by 1 base and J by 3 bases, and 12 bases separated the two germline ends. Germline V lookup: CDR1 KGHSH, CDR2 LQKENI. The CDR3 DNA is TGTGCCAGCTCACCACTTGAGGTTACGGACACTGAAGCTTTCTTT. Amino acids: CASSPLEVTDTEAFF. The full variable domain, completed using reference TRBV18 and TRBJ1-1, is NAGVMQNPRHLVRRRGQEARLRCSPMKGHSHVYWYRQLPEEGLKFMVYLQKENIIDESGMPKERFSAEFPKEGPSILRIQQVVRGDSAAYFCASSPLEVTDTEAFFGQGTRLTVV.

This clone was seen a handful of times. Here the CDR3 reads CATRGQGDTGELFF. The CDR3 DNA sequence: TGTGCCACCAGGGGACAGGGGGACACCGGGGAGCTGTTTTTT. The chain uses TRBV24-1 and TRBJ2-2; 11 nucleotides agree with TRBD1. The trim removed 7 bases at V and 3 bases at J, leaving 0 bases unmatched. CDR3 length: 14 residues. CDR1 KGHDR and CDR2 SFDVKD come from the germline V gene.

The chain recombines TRBV28 with TRBJ1-2; tentative D call: TRBD1 (5 bases). Trimming took 8 bases from V and 6 from J, leaving 16 bases between them. Per the germline V gene, CDR1 is MDHEN and CDR2 is SYDVKM. The length of the CDR3 is 13 residues. The CDR3 sequence is CASCIGVGDGYTF. CDR3 DNA sequence: TGTGCCAGCTGCATAGGGGTTGGGGATGGCTACACCTTC.

The rearrangement joins TRBV6-5 to TRBJ1-4, with D possibly being TRBD1 (5 bases). The germline V gene encodes CDR1 MNHEY and CDR2 SVGAGI. The CDR3 spans 10 residues. Trimming removed 6 bases from V and 13 bases from J, with 9 bases in between. Written as DNA, the CDR3 is TGTGCCAGCAGGGGGGGTGGACTGTTTTTT. It codes for CASRGGGLFF.

The rearrangement joins TRBV5-1 to TRBJ2-3; TRBD1 aligns across 8 bases. This CDR3 spans 16 amino acids. The V gene's germline CDR1 is SGHRS and CDR2 YFSETQ. Unmatched junction bases numbered 14, after V lost 7 bases and J lost 4 bases. CDR3 sequence: CASHTPGQASADTQYF. DNA for the CDR3: TGCGCCAGCCACACACCGGGACAGGCCTCAGCAGATACGCAGTATTTT.

The chain employs TRBV6-1 and TRBJ2-3; 10 bases fit TRBD1. This CDR3 contains 13 residues. Germline V lookup: CDR1 MNHNS, CDR2 SASEGT. The ends lost 2 bases at V and 10 bases at J; junction bases unmatched: 3. The CDR3 loop reads CASSELGQGPQYF. In DNA form, the CDR3 reads TGTGCCAGCAGTGAATTGGGACAGGGGCCGCAGTATTTT.

The chain combines TRBV2 with TRBJ2-4; D unclear. V lost 6 bases and J lost 0, with 6 bases in between. Germline V CDR1 and CDR2: SNHLY, FYNNEI. The CDR3 length is 13 residues. The CDR3 coding sequence is TGTGCCAGCAGGAGTGGAGCCAAAAACATTCAGTACTTC. Residues: CASRSGAKNIQYF.

This clone was detected once. The rearrangement uses TRBV30 and TRBJ2-4, with 7 bases aligning to TRBD1. Germline lookup yields CDR1 GTSNPN and CDR2 SVGIG (reference sequence). The CDR3 contains 15 residues. Trimming at V came to 6 bases and at J to 0 bases, leaving 8 bases not matched to a gene. The CDR3 loop reads CACLGRGLAKNIQYF. For the CDR3, the DNA is TGTGCCTGTCTCGGCAGGGGGTTAGCCAAAAACATTCAGTACTTC.

This clone was seen a handful of times. The chain links TRBV11-3 to TRBJ1-6, with 7 bases aligning to TRBD1. V dropped 5 bases and J dropped 10; count of bases not matched to a gene: 11. The CDR3 totals 15 residues. The germline CDR1 and CDR2 sequences are SGHNT and YENEEA. CDR3 coding DNA: TGTGCCAGCAGCACCCGGGCGAGGGGGCTCTCACCCCTCCACTTT. It is translated as CASSTRARGLSPLHF. Together with reference TRBV11-3 and TRBJ1-6, the CDR3 gives the full variable domain: EAGVVQSPRYKIIEKKQPVAFWCNPISGHNTLYWYLQNLGQGPELLIRYENEEAVDDSQLPKDRFSAERLKGVDSTLKIQPAELGDSAVYLCASSTRARGLSPLHFGNGTRLTVT.

Only one count was recorded for this clone. The chain has TRBV18 and TRBJ2-3; 10 nucleotides match TRBD2. Germline trimming cut 0 bases from V and 3 bases from J; bases unmatched to any gene: 3. Germline CDR1 KGHSH, CDR2 LQKENI. There are 16 residues in the CDR3. CDR3 bases: TGTGCCAGCTCACCACCATCTAGCGGGAGTACAGATACGCAGTATTTT. Protein: CASSPPSSGSTDTQYF.

The chain links TRBV3-1 (or the pseudogene TRBV3-2) to TRBJ1-3, with D possibly TRBD1 on 5 matching bases. V was cut by 1 base and J by 4 bases, with 14 bases left in between. The germline CDR1 and CDR2 sequences are LGHDT and YNNKEL (reference sequence). The CDR3 has 16 amino acids. CDR3 nucleotides: TGTGCCAGCAGCCAAGGGGTGGGGCGTTCGGGAAACACCATATATTTT. Residues: CASSQGVGRSGNTIYF.

V is TRBV24-1 and J is TRBJ2-1; 8 bases match TRBD2. The germline gives CDR1 KGHDR, CDR2 SFDVKD. V lost 3 bases and J lost 7; bases outside the gene matches: 7. This CDR3 comprises 15 residues. CDR3 sequence (DNA): TGTGCCACCAGTGATAGCGGGGGAGGACGGAATGAGCAGTTCTTC. Translation gives CATSDSGGGRNEQFF.

The chain uses TRBV6-2 or TRBV6-3 and TRBJ2-7; TRBD2 matches 7 bases. The germline gives CDR1 MNHEY, CDR2 SVGEGT. The V gene end was trimmed by 4 bases and the J gene end by 4 bases; junction bases not matched to a gene: 10. This CDR3 is built from 15 residues. DNA for the CDR3: TGTGCCAGCAGTTTCGGGGGGTACTCGTCGTACGAGCAGTACTTC. Amino acids: CASSFGGYSSYEQYF.

V and J are TRBV27 and TRBJ1-1; D possibly corresponds to TRBD1 (5 bases). The CDR3 contains 15 residues. V lost 7 bases to trimming and J lost 3 bases, with 18 bases between them. Germline-derived CDR1 and CDR2 are MNHEY and SMNVEV (reference sequence). CDR3 DNA sequence: TGTGCCAGCACGCGAGCGGGGGATTGGGACACTGAAGCTTTCTTT. Encoded protein: CASTRAGDWDTEAFF.

As concerns this clone: The same CDR3 also results from other DNA sequences found in this sample. The rearrangement joins TRBV9 to TRBJ1-3; D call uncertain. Trimming took 0 bases from V and 0 from J, leaving 4 bases between them. Germline V CDR1 and CDR2: SGDLS, YYNGEE. This CDR3 has 14 residues. CDR3 sequence: CASSVASSGNTIYF. The CDR3 nucleotides read TGTGCCAGCAGCGTAGCTAGCTCTGGAAACACCATATATTTT.

The J gene is TRBJ2-7, the V gene TRBV27; TRBD2 is a possible D gene (6 bases). V was clipped by 6 bases and J by 3 bases, with 12 bases between them. The CDR3 spans 13 residues. The germline V gene has CDR1 MNHEY and CDR2 SMNVEV (reference sequence). CDR3: CASSLSGDYEQYF. DNA for the CDR3: TGTGCCAGCAGCCTCTCGGGGGACTACGAGCAGTACTTC.

The CDR3 here is CASSPSLGDEQYF. CDR3 in DNA: TGTGCCAGCTCACCATCTCTCGGGGACGAGCAGTACTTC. The chain is built from TRBV18 and TRBJ2-7; maybe TRBD2 (5 bases). From germline, CDR1 is KGHSH and CDR2 LQKENI. The CDR3 covers 13 residues. The V end was cut by 2 bases, the J end by 5 bases, with 10 bases between. The full variable domain, in which reference TRBV18 and TRBJ2-7 provide the parts outside the CDR3, is NAGVMQNPRHLVRRRGQEARLRCSPMKGHSHVYWYRQLPEEGLKFMVYLQKENIIDESGMPKERFSAEFPKEGPSILRIQQVVRGDSAAYFCASSPSLGDEQYFGPGTRLTVT.

The V and J genes are TRBV1 and TRBJ1-2. TRBV1 counts as a pseudogene. This CDR3 comprises 16 residues. The CDR3 reads CTSSQAAGRPVDGYTF. The CDR3 coding sequence is TGCACCAGCAGCCAAGCAGCGGGACGTCCCGTGGATGGCTACACCTTC.

The chain has TRBV5-1 and TRBJ1-4, with no clear D. The CDR3 is 16 residues long. Trimming took off 1 base at V and 4 bases at J, with 14 bases between the two ends. Per the germline V gene, CDR1 is SGHRS and CDR2 is YFSETQ. Here the CDR3 reads CASSLFFGRGNEKLFF. Written as DNA, the CDR3 is TGCGCCAGCAGCTTGTTCTTCGGCAGAGGTAATGAAAAACTGTTTTTT.

DNA for the CDR3: TGTGCCAGCAGTCAGGGTGACTCACCCCTCCACTTT. It translates to CASSQGDSPLHF. The chain is built from TRBV12-3 or TRBV12-4 and TRBJ1-6; possibly TRBD1 for D (5 bases). The CDR3 is made up of 12 amino acids. Deletions cut 5 bases from V and 10 bases from J, with 9 bases between.

This rearrangement joins TRBV5-1 to TRBJ2-7, with 11 nucleotides matching TRBD2. This CDR3 region has 17 residues. Germline V gene sequence: CDR1 SGHRS, CDR2 YFSETQ. The J segment lost 2 bases and the V segment lost 9 bases, leaving 16 bases of the junction unmatched. The DNA for the CDR3 is TGCGCCACCAGGCTAGGACTAGCGGGCGATCTTACCTACGAGCAGTACTTC. Translating gives CATRLGLAGDLTYEQYF. The whole variable domain, filled in from reference TRBV5-1 and TRBJ2-7, reads KAGVTQTPRYLIKTRGQQVTLSCSPISGHRSVSWYQQTPGQGLQFLFEYFSETQRNKGNFPGRFSGRQFSNSRSEMNVSTLELGDSALYLCATRLGLAGDLTYEQYFGPGTRLTVT.

The chain combines TRBV6-5 with TRBJ1-2, with a possible D match to TRBD1 (5 bases). The V and J ends lost 2 bases and 8 bases respectively, with 12 bases between them. The V gene's germline CDR1 is MNHEY and CDR2 SVGAGI. The CDR3 extends over 13 amino acids. The CDR3 protein is CASSYDSGAGYTF. CDR3 DNA sequence: TGTGCCAGCAGTTACGACAGTGGGGCGGGCTACACCTTC.

V and J are TRBV24-1 and TRBJ2-7; D perhaps matches TRBD1 (5 bases). Germline V gene data show CDR1 as KGHDR and CDR2 as SFDVKD. Trimming stripped 9 bases from V and 8 bases from J, with 22 bases between. This CDR3 is 14 amino acids long. The CDR3 loop reads CATQGVGESLKQYF. CDR3 bases: TGTGCCACCCAAGGGGTAGGAGAGAGTCTCAAGCAGTACTTC.